Following are 19 T cell receptor beta chains from one sample sequenced in a study of beta chain features in type 1 diabetes. Study-wide results and limits: In all four CD4+ subsets, TCRB CDR3 length was significantly, moderately reduced in type 1 diabetes.

The investigators reverse transcribed all of the isolated RNA, so they sequenced expressed TCRB transcripts. Assay used: immunoSEQ multiplex PCR; TCRdb lists only in-frame clones, some missing. Here the sample spans some 360,000 clones, over 9% being singletons. These TCRs are of unknown antigen specificity. Sequenced input: central memory CD4+ T cells from blood. These receptors originate from a man younger than 45 with type 1 diabetes.

V and J are TRBV18 and TRBJ2-3; D is uncertain. The germline V and J ends were trimmed by 4 bases and 4 bases, with 15 bases remaining between them. The length of the CDR3 is 15 residues. CDR1 and CDR2 from the germline V gene are KGHSH and LQKENI. CDR3 sequence: CASSRTLQNADTQYF. CDR3 nucleotides: TGTGCCAGCTCACGAACCCTACAGAATGCAGATACGCAGTATTTT.

This clone was observed many times. The J gene is TRBJ2-7, the V gene TRBV25-1, with no clear D. Germline V gives CDR1 MGHDK, CDR2 SYGVNS. Trimming stripped 5 bases from V and 5 bases from J, with 7 bases between. This CDR3 contains 11 residues. The CDR3 region has the DNA TGTGCCAGCAGTAGTTACGACGAGCAGTACTTC. It is translated as CASSSYDEQYF.

This rearrangement joins TRBV2 to TRBJ1-5, with a tentative D call TRBD1 (6 bases). Germline-derived CDR1 and CDR2 are SNHLY and FYNNEI. The CDR3 consists of 15 residues. V gave up 4 bases and J gave up 1 base, with 11 bases separating them. DNA for the CDR3: TGTGCCAGCAGTGTTCAGGGGCTGAGCAATCAGCCCCAGCATTTT. This translates into CASSVQGLSNQPQHF.

This clone was observed a few times. The chain couples TRBV7-3 to TRBJ2-1, with D uncertain. The V end was cut by 1 base, the J end by 8 bases, with 6 bases between. CDR1 is SGHTA and CDR2 is FQGTGA in the germline V gene. CDR3 length equals 12 residues. The CDR3 sequence: CASSLSHDEQFF. In DNA form, the CDR3 reads TGTGCCAGCAGCTTAAGTCATGATGAGCAGTTCTTC.

Concerning this clone: One base away lies a much larger clone, so this may be a sequencing read error. The rearrangement links TRBV6-5 to TRBJ2-1; TRBD2 might be the D (5 bases). With 5 bases removed from V and 0 bases from J, the gap between germline ends came to 5 bases. This CDR3 has 13 amino acids. Germline V gene sequence: CDR1 MNHEY, CDR2 SVGAGI. The chain's CDR3 is CASSRDSYNEQFF. For the CDR3, the DNA is TGTGCCAGCAGTCGGGACTCCTACAATGAGCAGTTCTTC.

This rearrangement joins TRBV30 to TRBJ2-7; D is undetermined. CDR1 and CDR2 (germline): GTSNPN, SVGIG (reference sequence). Trimming left V 0 bases short and J 2 bases short, with 11 bases between. The CDR3 has 14 amino acids. In nucleotides, the CDR3 is TGTGCCTGGAGTGTATGGCCGATAACCTACGAGCAGTACTTC. Residues: CAWSVWPITYEQYF.

This clone appeared many times. The chain recombines TRBV15 with TRBJ2-7; D is unresolved. V lost 5 bases, J lost 2 bases, and 16 bases lay in between. CDR1 LNHNV and CDR2 YYDKDF come from the germline V gene (reference sequence). This CDR3 is 15 amino acids long. This CDR3 is CATSSPGGTTYEQYF. The CDR3 DNA follows: TGTGCCACCAGCTCACCCGGTGGAACTACCTACGAGCAGTACTTC.

The table lists this clone with a few counts. The V gene is TRBV7-3, the J gene TRBJ2-2; D gene uncertain. The CDR3 loop spans 14 amino acids. The germline V gene has CDR1 SGHTA and CDR2 FQGTGA. Deletions cut 4 bases from V and 1 base from J, with 7 bases between. The CDR3 is CASSYLVNTGELFF. The CDR3, as DNA: TGTGCCAGCAGCTATCTAGTGAACACCGGGGAGCTGTTTTTT.

Only a few counts were recorded for this clone. The V and J genes are TRBV4-1 and TRBJ2-7; possibly TRBD2 for D (6 bases). Trimming shortened V by 3 bases and J by 1 base, and 16 bases separated the two germline ends. This CDR3 contains 16 residues. CDR1 and CDR2 from the germline V gene are MGHRA and YSYEKL. This CDR3 reads CASSHLLSGGSYEQYF. The CDR3 DNA reads TGCGCCAGCAGCCACCTACTTAGCGGTGGGTCCTACGAGCAGTACTTC.

This chain connects TRBV28 to TRBJ1-1; no firm D call. The ends were cut back, 3 bases at V and 3 bases at J, with 14 bases in the middle. The germline V gene has CDR1 MDHEN and CDR2 SYDVKM. The CDR3 spans 15 residues. The CDR3 nucleotides read TGTGCCAGCAGTTTGGCCGGCCGGGCCGACACTGAAGCTTTCTTT. The encoded protein is CASSLAGRADTEAFF.

V usage is TRBV27 and J usage is TRBJ1-2, with 8 bases identical to TRBD1. Unmatched junction bases numbered 8, after V lost 5 bases and J lost 3 bases. Germline values: CDR1 MNHEY, CDR2 SMNVEV (reference sequence). The CDR3 is 15 residues long. CDR3 in DNA: TGTGCCAGCAGTGAATACGCAGGGGGCTACTATGGCTACACCTTC. It translates to CASSEYAGGYYGYTF.

Only a few counts were recorded for this clone. The chain uses TRBV30 and TRBJ2-7; TRBD1 is a possible D gene (6 bases). CDR3 length equals 12 residues. Trimming removed 3 bases at V and 3 bases at J, with 9 bases between. The germline CDR1 and CDR2 sequences are GTSNPN and SVGIG (reference sequence). CDR3: CAWRGDNYEQYF. The CDR3 DNA is TGTGCCTGGAGGGGGGACAACTACGAGCAGTACTTC.

The chain carries TRBV2 and TRBJ2-1, with 10 bases identical to TRBD2. The CDR3 has 14 residues. The junction had 6 bases not matched to a gene; V was cut back by 6 bases and J by 7 bases. Germline-derived CDR1 and CDR2 are SNHLY and FYNNEI. The CDR3 DNA is TGTGCCAGCAGCCCTAGCGGGAGTAGTAATGAGCAGTTCTTC. Its protein product is CASSPSGSSNEQFF. Variable domain in full (rest from reference TRBV2 and TRBJ2-1): EPEVTQTPSHQVTQMGQEVILRCVPISNHLYFYWYRQILGQKVEFLVSFYNNEISEKSEIFDDQFSVERPDGSNFTLKIRSTKLEDSAMYFCASSPSGSSNEQFFGPGTRLTVL.

With respect to this clone: Its ends do not fully match the called genes, so a read error is possible. The sample has other DNA sequences that encode this CDR3 too. The chain links TRBV7-9 to TRBJ2-7, with D possibly matching TRBD2 (6 bases). CDR3 length equals 13 residues. CDR1 and CDR2 (germline): SEHNR, FQNEAQ (reference sequence). CDR3 loop: CASSLRERYEQYF. CDR3 sequence (DNA): TGCGCCAGCAGCTTACGGGAGAGGTACGAGCAGTACTTC.

In nucleotides, the CDR3 is TGTGCCAGCAGCGAGGGACAGGGGGCAGATACGCAGTATTTT. Its translation is CASSEGQGADTQYF. V and J are TRBV4-2 and TRBJ2-3; 11 bases match TRBD1. The V gene's germline CDR1 is LGHNA and CDR2 YNFKEQ. The CDR3 contains 14 residues. J gave up 4 bases and V 5 bases, and 2 bases lay outside the gene matches.

The chain recombines TRBV2 with TRBJ1-2; D uncertain. CDR1 SNHLY and CDR2 FYNNEI come from the germline V gene. Trimming removed 3 bases from V and 3 bases from J, with 5 bases in between. The CDR3 has 12 amino acids. The CDR3 nucleotides read TGTGCCAGCAGTGATACTTACTATGGCTACACCTTC. Protein sequence: CASSDTYYGYTF.

Points on this clone: This sample also contains other DNA sequences that code for the same CDR3. The J gene is TRBJ2-2, the V gene TRBV18, with TRBD1 matching 7 bases. The germline V gene has CDR1 KGHSH and CDR2 LQKENI. This CDR3 comprises 15 residues. J was trimmed by 0 bases and V by 3 bases; bases with no gene match: 1. This CDR3 is CASSPGTANTGELFF. In DNA, the CDR3 is TGTGCCAGCTCACCGGGGACAGCGAACACCGGGGAGCTGTTTTTT. Filled out from reference TRBV18 and TRBJ2-2, the complete variable domain reads NAGVMQNPRHLVRRRGQEARLRCSPMKGHSHVYWYRQLPEEGLKFMVYLQKENIIDESGMPKERFSAEFPKEGPSILRIQQVVRGDSAAYFCASSPGTANTGELFFGEGSRLTVL.

The V call is TRBV18, the J call TRBJ2-7; maybe TRBD1 (6 bases). CDR1 is KGHSH and CDR2 is LQKENI in the germline V gene. V gave up 2 bases and J gave up 3 bases, with 8 bases separating them. This CDR3 is built from 13 residues. The CDR3 DNA is TGTGCCAGCTCACCAGGGGGCTACTACGAGCAGTACTTC. Its translation is CASSPGGYYEQYF.

This clone was seen many times. The rearrangement uses TRBV5-4 and TRBJ1-1, with D maybe TRBD1 (6 bases). This CDR3 comprises 16 residues. V was trimmed by 0 bases and J by 3 bases, leaving 15 bases between them. CDR1 and CDR2 (germline): SGHNT, YYREEE (reference sequence). The CDR3 DNA reads as TGTGCCAGCAGCTTGGGGGGGGCCTCGTCGTACACTGAAGCTTTCTTT. Encoded protein: CASSLGGASSYTEAFF.